Each of the 8 T cell receptor beta chains below was sequenced from the same sample in a study of blood T cell repertoires in COVID-19. TCRdb keeps only in-frame clones here, not all; method: immunoSEQ multiplex PCR. In the table there are 110,000 or so clones, 85% of which are singletons. Sample: peripheral blood. These TCRs come from a human donor in a cohort sampled during active COVID-19.

The CDR3 spells CASSLSGEFDTQYF. The CDR3 DNA reads as TGCGCCAGCAGCCTTAGCGGGGAGTTCGATACGCAGTATTTT. V and J are TRBV5-1 and TRBJ2-3, with 8 bases lining up with TRBD2. The CDR3 length is 14 residues. Germline values: CDR1 SGHRS, CDR2 YFSETQ. J was trimmed by 6 bases and V by 4 bases; bases with no gene match: 7.

The chain joins TRBV6-6 to TRBJ1-5, with D perhaps matching TRBD1 (5 bases). V lost 6 bases and J 4 bases, leaving 10 bases between the germline ends. This CDR3 comprises 13 residues. Germline V gives CDR1 MNHNY, CDR2 SVGAGI (reference sequence). CDR3 nucleotides: TGTGCCAGCAGCGCCCAGGGAAATCAGCCCCAGCATTTT. As protein: CASSAQGNQPQHF.

The V call is TRBV2, the J call TRBJ1-2; D ambiguous. V lost 5 bases, J lost 0 bases, and 10 bases lay in between. Looked up from germline, CDR1 is SNHLY and CDR2 is FYNNEI. CDR3 length: 14 amino acids. CDR3 amino acids: CASSLKLSNYGYTF. CDR3 bases: TGTGCCAGCAGTCTTAAACTATCTAACTATGGCTACACCTTC.

This clone appeared a few times. The chain carries TRBV21-1 and TRBJ2-1; the table's D call of TRBD2 was not tested on the DNA. TRBV21-1 is labeled a pseudogene. The CDR3 extends over 21 amino acids. DNA for the CDR3: TGTGCCAGCAGCAAGCAACGGACTAGCGGGGGGGCCGTAACCTCCTACAATGAGCAGTTCTTC. This codes for CASSKQRTSGGAVTSYNEQFF.

This sequence joins TRBV27 and TRBJ1-6, with D possibly matching TRBD1 (6 bases). Germline CDR1 and CDR2: MNHEY and SMNVEV (reference sequence). The CDR3 totals 13 residues. Trimming took off 4 bases at V and 13 bases at J, with 14 bases between the two ends. The CDR3, as DNA: TGTGCCAGCAGTTCATGGGGGCAGTTCCCCCTCCACTTT. Its protein is CASSSWGQFPLHF.

This chain connects TRBV7-2 to TRBJ2-1; D remains ambiguous. The germline V gene has CDR1 SGHTA and CDR2 FQGNSA. V lost 2 bases, J lost 2 bases, and 7 bases lay in between. The CDR3 covers 14 residues. CDR3 sequence reads: CASSLPVTYNEQFF. DNA of the CDR3: TGTGCCAGCAGCTTACCAGTCACCTACAATGAGCAGTTCTTC. Combining the CDR3 with reference TRBV7-2 and TRBJ2-1 gives the whole variable domain GAGVSQSPSNKVTEKGKDVELRCDPISGHTALYWYRQSLGQGLEFLIYFQGNSAPDKSGLPSDRFSAERTGGSVSTLTIQRTQQEDSAVYLCASSLPVTYNEQFFGPGTRLTVL.

This chain uses TRBV7-3 with TRBJ1-1; 9 bases agree with TRBD1. This CDR3 is 13 amino acids long. The germline CDR1 and CDR2 sequences are SGHTA and FQGTGA. V was clipped by 0 bases and J by 10 bases; unmatched bases: 3. The CDR3 DNA sequence: TGTGCCAGCAGCTTAACCAACAGGGGGCTAGCTTTCTTT. Its translation is CASSLTNRGLAFF. Complete variable domain (other parts from reference TRBV7-3 and TRBJ1-1): GAGVSQTPSNKVTEKGKYVELRCDPISGHTALYWYRQSLGQGPEFLIYFQGTGAADDSGLPNDRFFAVRPEGSVSTLKIQRTERGDSAVYLCASSLTNRGLAFFGQGTRLTVV.

V usage is TRBV19 and J usage is TRBJ1-5; D not resolved. CDR3 size: 16 residues. The V and J ends lost 6 bases and 0 bases respectively, with 15 bases between them. The germline CDR1 and CDR2 sequences are LNHDA and SQIVND (reference sequence). The CDR3 loop is CASRRQTLNSNQPQHF. For the CDR3, the DNA is TGTGCCAGTAGAAGACAAACATTGAATAGCAATCAGCCCCAGCATTTT.